The sequence of this T cell receptor (beta chain) was determined in a study of shared clonotypes between healthy human individuals. This clone occurred once. This sample also contains other DNA sequences that code for the same CDR3. V lost 2 bases, J lost 2 bases, and 3 bases stayed unmatched. The CDR3 spans 14 residues. Germline assignment: CDR1 KGHSH and CDR2 LQKENI. The assay was immunoSEQ multiplex PCR, and TCRdb's table has in-frame clones only and misses some. The sample contains hundreds of thousands of clones, about 97% of which appear only once. This sequence joins TRBV18 and TRBJ2-7; 7 nucleotides match TRBD2. The sequence derives from a woman aged 30 to 39 in good health. Sequencing used naive CD4+ T cells sorted from blood. Regarding subset: CD45RA+ positively selected. CDR3 protein: CASSPSSGPYEQYF. The CDR3 region has the DNA TGTGCCAGCTCACCATCTAGCGGCCCCTACGAGCAGTACTTC.